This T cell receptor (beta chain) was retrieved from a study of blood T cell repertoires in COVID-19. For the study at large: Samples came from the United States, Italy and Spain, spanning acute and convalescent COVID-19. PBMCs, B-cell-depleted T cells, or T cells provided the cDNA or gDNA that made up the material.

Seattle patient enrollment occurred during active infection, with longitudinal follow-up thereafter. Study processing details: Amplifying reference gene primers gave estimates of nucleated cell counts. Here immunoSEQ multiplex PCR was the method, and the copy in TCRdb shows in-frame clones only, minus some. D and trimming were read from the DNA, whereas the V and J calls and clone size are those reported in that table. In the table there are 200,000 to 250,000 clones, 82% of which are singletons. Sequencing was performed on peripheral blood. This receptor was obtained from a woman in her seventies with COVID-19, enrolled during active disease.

Here the CDR3 DNA reads TGTGCCAGCTCGCTCGGAGGGGGGGAGAATTCACCCCTCCACTTT. Translating gives CASSLGGGENSPLHF. V and J are TRBV18 and TRBJ1-6; possibly TRBD1 for D (6 bases). Trimming took 6 bases from V and 7 from J, leaving 16 bases between them. Germline V gene sequence: CDR1 KGHSH, CDR2 LQKENI. This CDR3 is built from 15 residues.